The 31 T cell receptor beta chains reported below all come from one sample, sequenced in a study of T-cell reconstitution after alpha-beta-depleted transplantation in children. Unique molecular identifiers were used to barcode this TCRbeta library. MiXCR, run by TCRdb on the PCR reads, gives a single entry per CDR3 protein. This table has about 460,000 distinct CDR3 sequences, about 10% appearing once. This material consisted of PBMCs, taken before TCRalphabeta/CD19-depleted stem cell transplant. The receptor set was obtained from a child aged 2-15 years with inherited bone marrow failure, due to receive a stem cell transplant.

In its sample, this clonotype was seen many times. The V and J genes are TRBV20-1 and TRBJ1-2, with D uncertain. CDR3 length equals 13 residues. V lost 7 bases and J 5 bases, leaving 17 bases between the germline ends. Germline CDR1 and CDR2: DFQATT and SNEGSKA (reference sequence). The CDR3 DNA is TGCAGTGGTATCGGCACCTCGGGTTATGGCTACACCTTC. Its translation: CSGIGTSGYGYTF.

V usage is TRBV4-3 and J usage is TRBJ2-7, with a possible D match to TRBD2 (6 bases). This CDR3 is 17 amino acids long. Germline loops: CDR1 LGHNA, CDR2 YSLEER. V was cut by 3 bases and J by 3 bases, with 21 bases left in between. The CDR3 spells CASSQFFPPGSNYEQYF. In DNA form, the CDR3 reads TGCGCCAGCAGCCAGTTCTTTCCTCCCGGGAGCAACTACGAGCAGTACTTC.

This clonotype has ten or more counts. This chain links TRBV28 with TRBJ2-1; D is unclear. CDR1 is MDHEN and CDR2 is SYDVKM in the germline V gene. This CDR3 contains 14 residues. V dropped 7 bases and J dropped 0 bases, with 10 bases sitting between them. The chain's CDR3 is CASIEASSYNEQFF. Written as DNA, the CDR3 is TGTGCCAGCATTGAAGCGAGCTCCTACAATGAGCAGTTCTTC.

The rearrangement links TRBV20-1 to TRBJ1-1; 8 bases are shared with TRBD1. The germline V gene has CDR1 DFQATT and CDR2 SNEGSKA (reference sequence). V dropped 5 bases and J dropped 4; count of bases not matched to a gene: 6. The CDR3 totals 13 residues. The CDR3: CSAAGGRGTEAFF. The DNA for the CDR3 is TGCAGTGCTGCAGGGGGCAGGGGCACTGAAGCTTTCTTT.

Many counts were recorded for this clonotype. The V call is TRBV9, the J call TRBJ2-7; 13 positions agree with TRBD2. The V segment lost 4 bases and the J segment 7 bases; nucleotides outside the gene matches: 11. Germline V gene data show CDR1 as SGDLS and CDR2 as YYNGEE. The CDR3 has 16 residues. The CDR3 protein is CASSPRTSGRLGEQYF. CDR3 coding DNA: TGTGCCAGCAGCCCCAGGACTAGCGGGAGACTGGGAGAGCAGTACTTC.

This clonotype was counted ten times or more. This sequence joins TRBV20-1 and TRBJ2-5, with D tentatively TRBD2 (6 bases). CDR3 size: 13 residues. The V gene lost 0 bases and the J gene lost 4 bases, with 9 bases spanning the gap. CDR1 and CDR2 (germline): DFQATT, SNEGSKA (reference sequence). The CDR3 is CSARDGRRETQYF. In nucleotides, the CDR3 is TGCAGTGCTAGAGATGGGAGGCGAGAGACCCAGTACTTC.

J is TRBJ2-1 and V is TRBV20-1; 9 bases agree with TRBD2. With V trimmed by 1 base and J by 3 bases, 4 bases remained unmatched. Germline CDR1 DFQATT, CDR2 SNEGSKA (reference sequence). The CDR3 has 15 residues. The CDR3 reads CSARGTSALYNEQFF. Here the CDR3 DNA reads TGCAGTGCTAGAGGGACTAGCGCGCTCTACAATGAGCAGTTCTTC.

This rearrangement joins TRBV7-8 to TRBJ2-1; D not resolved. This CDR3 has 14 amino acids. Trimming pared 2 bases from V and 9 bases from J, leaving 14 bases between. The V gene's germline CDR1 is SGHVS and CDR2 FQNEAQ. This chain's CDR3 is CASSLNPSEGEQFF. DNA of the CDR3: TGTGCCAGCAGCTTAAATCCCTCCGAAGGTGAGCAGTTCTTC.

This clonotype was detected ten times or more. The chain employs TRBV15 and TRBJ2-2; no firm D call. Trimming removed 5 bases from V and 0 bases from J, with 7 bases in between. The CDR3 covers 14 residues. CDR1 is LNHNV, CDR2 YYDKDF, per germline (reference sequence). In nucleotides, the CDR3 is TGTGCCACCAGCGGATCGACGAACACCGGGGAGCTGTTTTTT. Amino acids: CATSGSTNTGELFF.

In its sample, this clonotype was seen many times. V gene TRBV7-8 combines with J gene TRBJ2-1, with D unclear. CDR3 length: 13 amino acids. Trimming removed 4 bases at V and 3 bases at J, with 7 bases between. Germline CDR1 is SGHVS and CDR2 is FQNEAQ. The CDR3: CASSSLVYNEQFF. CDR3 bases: TGTGCCAGCAGCTCCCTGGTCTACAATGAGCAGTTCTTC.

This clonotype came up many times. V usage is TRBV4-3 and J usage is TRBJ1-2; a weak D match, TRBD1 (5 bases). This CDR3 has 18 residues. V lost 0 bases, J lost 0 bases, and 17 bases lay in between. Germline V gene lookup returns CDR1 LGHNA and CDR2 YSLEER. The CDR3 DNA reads TGCGCCAGCAGCCAAGAAGAGACAGCCGGTCTATCTAACTATGGCTACACCTTC. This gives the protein CASSQEETAGLSNYGYTF.

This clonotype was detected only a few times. CDR3 DNA: TGTGCCAGCAGCCAACCGCCGGGACTAGTTGCAGATACGCAGTATTTT. Its translation: CASSQPPGLVADTQYF. The V call is TRBV11-2, the J call TRBJ2-3, with 8 bases matching TRBD2. In germline, CDR1 is SGHAT, CDR2 FQNNGV. The CDR3 has 16 amino acids. The V gene end was trimmed by 5 bases and the J gene end by 4 bases; junction bases not matched to a gene: 11.

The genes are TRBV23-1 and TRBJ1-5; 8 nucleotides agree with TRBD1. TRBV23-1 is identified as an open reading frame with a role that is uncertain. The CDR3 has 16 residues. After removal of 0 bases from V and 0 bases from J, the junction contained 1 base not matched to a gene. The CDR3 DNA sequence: TGCGCCAGCAGTCAATCGACAGGGGTTAGCAATCAGCCCCAGCATTTT. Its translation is CASSQSTGVSNQPQHF.

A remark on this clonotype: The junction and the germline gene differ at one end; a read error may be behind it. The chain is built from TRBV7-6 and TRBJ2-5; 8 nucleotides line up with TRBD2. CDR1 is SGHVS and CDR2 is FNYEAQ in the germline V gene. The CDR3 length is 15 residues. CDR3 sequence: CASSLAGILRETQYF. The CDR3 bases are TGTGCTAGCAGCTTAGCGGGGATACTACGAGAGACCCAGTACTTC. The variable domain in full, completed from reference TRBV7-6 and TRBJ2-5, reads GAGVSQSPRYKVTKRGQDVALRCDPISGHVSLYWYRQALGQGPEFLTYFNYEAQQDKSGLPNDRFSAERPEGSISTLTIQRTEQRDSAMYRCASSLAGILRETQYFGPGTRLLVL.

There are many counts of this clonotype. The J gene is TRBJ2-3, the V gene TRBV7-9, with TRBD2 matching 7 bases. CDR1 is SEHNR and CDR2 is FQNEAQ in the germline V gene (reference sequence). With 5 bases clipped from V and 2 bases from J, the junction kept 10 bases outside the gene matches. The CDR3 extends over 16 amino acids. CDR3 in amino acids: CASSPGLGSVTDTQYF. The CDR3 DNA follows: TGTGCCAGCAGCCCCGGACTAGGGTCTGTCACAGATACGCAGTATTTT.

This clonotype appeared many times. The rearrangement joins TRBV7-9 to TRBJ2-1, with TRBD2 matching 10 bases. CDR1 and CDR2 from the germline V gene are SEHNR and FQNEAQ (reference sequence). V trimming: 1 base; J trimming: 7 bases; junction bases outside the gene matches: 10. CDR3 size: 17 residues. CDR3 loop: CASSLVPLAGVRNEQFF. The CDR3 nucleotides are TGTGCCAGCAGCTTAGTCCCTCTAGCGGGAGTAAGGAATGAGCAGTTCTTC.

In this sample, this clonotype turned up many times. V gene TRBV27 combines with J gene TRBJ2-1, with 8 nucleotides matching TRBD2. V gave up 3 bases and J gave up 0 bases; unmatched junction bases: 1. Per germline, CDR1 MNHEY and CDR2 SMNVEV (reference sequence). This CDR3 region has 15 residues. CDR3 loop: CASSLSGSSYNEQFF. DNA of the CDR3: TGTGCCAGCAGTTTGAGCGGGAGCTCCTACAATGAGCAGTTCTTC.

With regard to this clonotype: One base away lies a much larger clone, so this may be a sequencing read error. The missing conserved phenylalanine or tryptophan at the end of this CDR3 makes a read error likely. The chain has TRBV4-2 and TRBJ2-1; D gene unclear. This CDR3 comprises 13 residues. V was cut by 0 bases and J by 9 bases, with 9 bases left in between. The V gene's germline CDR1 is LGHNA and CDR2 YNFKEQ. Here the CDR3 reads CASSQEYLSEQFS. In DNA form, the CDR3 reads TGTGCCAGCAGCCAAGAGTATCTGAGTGAGCAGTTCTCC.

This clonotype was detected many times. The CDR3 sequence is CASSQVFYDRTTGADTQYF. The CDR3 bases are TGCGCCAGCAGCCAAGTCTTTTATGACAGGACGACTGGGGCAGATACGCAGTATTTT. The rearrangement joins TRBV4-3 to TRBJ2-3; D might be TRBD1 (6 bases). CDR3 size: 19 residues. Trimming cost V 1 base and J 4 bases, with 24 bases left between them. The V gene's germline CDR1 is LGHNA and CDR2 YSLEER.

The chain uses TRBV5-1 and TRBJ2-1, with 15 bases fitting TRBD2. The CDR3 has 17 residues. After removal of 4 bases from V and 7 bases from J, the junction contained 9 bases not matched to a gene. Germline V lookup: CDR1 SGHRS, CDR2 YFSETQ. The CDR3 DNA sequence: TGCGCCAGCAGCCGCGCCTCCGGGACTAGCGGGAGGAATGAGCAGTTCTTC. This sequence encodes CASSRASGTSGRNEQFF.

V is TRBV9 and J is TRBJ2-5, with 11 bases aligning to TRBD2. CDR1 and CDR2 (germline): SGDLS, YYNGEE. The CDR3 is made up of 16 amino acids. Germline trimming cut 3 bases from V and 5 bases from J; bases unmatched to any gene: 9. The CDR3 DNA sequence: TGTGCCAGCAGCGCCTTAGCGGGAGGGCCGGCGGAGACCCAGTACTTC. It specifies CASSALAGGPAETQYF. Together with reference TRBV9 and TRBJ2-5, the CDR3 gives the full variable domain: DSGVTQTPKHLITATGQRVTLRCSPRSGDLSVYWYQQSLDQGLQFLIQYYNGEERAKGNILERFSAQQFPDLHSELNLSSLELGDSALYFCASSALAGGPAETQYFGPGTRLLVL.

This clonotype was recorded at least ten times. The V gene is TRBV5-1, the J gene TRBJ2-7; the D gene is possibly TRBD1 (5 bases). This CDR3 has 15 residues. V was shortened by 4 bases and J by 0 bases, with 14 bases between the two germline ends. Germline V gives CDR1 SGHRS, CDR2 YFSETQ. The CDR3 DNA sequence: TGCGCCAGCAGCCCAGGACATCGTCTCTCCTACGAGCAGTACTTC. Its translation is CASSPGHRLSYEQYF.

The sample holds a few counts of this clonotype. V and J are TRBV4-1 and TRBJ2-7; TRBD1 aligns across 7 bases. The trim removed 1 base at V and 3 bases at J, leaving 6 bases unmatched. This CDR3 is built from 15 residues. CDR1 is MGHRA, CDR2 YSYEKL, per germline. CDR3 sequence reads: CASSQVAAGGYEQYF. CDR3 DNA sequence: TGCGCCAGCAGCCAAGTCGCGGCAGGGGGCTACGAGCAGTACTTC.

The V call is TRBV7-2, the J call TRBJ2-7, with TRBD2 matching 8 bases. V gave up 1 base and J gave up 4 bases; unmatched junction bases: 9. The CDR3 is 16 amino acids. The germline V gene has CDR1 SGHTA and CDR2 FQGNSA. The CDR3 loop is CASSLGFRGGWYEQYF. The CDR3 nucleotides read TGTGCCAGCAGCTTAGGCTTTCGGGGGGGATGGTACGAGCAGTACTTC.

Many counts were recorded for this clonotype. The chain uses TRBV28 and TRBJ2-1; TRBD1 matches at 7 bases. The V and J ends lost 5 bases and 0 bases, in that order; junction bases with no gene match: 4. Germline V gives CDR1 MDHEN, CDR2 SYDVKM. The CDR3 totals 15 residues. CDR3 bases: TGTGCCAGCAGTAGTGGACAGGCCTCCTACAATGAGCAGTTCTTC. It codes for CASSSGQASYNEQFF.

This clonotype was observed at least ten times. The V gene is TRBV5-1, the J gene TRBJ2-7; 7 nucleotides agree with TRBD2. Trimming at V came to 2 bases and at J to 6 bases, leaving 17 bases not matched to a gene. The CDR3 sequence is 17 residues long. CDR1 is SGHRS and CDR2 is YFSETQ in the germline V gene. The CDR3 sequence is CASSFGSPGGRPGEQYF. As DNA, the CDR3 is TGCGCCAGCAGCTTCGGGTCCCCGGGAGGACGTCCGGGCGAGCAGTACTTC.

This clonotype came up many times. Here the CDR3 reads CASSIADTQYF. CDR3 DNA sequence: TGTGCCAGTAGTATAGCAGATACGCAGTATTTT. V usage is TRBV19 and J usage is TRBJ2-3; D gene ambiguous. The V end was cut by 1 base, the J end by 4 bases, with 0 bases between. This CDR3 is 11 amino acids long. CDR1 is LNHDA and CDR2 is SQIVND in the germline V gene (reference sequence).

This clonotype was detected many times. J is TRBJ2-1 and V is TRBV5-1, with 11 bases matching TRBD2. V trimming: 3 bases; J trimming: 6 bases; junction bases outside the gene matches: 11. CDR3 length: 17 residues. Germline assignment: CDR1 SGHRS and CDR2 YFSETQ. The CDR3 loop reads CASSSLRTSGSPNEQFF. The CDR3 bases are TGCGCCAGCAGCTCCCTTCGAACTAGCGGGAGTCCCAATGAGCAGTTCTTC. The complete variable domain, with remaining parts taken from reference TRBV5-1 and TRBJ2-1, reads KAGVTQTPRYLIKTRGQQVTLSCSPISGHRSVSWYQQTPGQGLQFLFEYFSETQRNKGNFPGRFSGRQFSNSRSEMNVSTLELGDSALYLCASSSLRTSGSPNEQFFGPGTRLTVL.

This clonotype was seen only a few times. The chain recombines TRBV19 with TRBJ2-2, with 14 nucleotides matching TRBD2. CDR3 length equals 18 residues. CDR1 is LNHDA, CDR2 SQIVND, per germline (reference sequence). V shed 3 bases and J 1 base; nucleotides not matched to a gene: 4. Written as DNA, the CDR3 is TGTGCCAGTAGTATCCGGGGACTAGCGGGAGTGAACACCGGGGAGCTGTTTTTT. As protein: CASSIRGLAGVNTGELFF.

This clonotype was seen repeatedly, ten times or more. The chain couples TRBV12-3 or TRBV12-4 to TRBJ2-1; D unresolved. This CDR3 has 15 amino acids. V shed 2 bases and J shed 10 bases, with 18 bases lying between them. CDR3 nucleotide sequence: TGTGCCAGCAGTTTAAATAGGGCTGGAGCGTGGGAGCAGTTCTTC. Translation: CASSLNRAGAWEQFF.

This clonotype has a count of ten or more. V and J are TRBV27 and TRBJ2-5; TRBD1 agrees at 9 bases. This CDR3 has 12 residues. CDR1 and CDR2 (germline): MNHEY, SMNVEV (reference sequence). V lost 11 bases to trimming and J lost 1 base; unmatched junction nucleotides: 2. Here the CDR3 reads CAGQGSQETQYF. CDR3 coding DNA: TGTGCCGGACAGGGGTCCCAAGAGACCCAGTACTTC.